A selection of T cell receptor beta chains follows, all from one sample in a study of cytomegalovirus exposure and HLA in healthy donors. Only in-frame clones appear in the TCRdb table, and some are missing; sequencing was by immunoSEQ multiplex PCR. There are fewer than 200,000 clones in the sample; 71% occur only once, and roughly 1.6% lies in the top ten. The sequencing input was PBMCs. These receptors were collected from a girl aged 10 to 17 in good health and CMV-seronegative. Each CDR3 is given with its conserved first and last residue. The D gene is left open where the match is weak. Clone size, where shown, is once, few, many, or a class for clones that have expanded.

TRBJ2-6,TRBD2,few,TRBV12-5,14,CATREGSGANVLTF,TGTGCTACACGGGAGGGGTCTGGGGCCAACGTCCTGACTTTC
TRBJ1-1,TRBD1,.,TRBV19,15,CASSTHRGHNTEAFF,TGTGCCAGTAGTACACACAGGGGGCATAACACTGAAGCTTTCTTT
TRBJ1-2,TRBD1,.,TRBV7-2,15,CASSASGTGLYGYTF,TGTGCCAGCAGCGCCTCCGGGACAGGGCTTTATGGCTACACCTTC
TRBJ1-1,TRBD1,few,TRBV19,14,CASSEQGAGTEAFF,TGTGCCAGTAGTGAACAGGGGGCTGGCACTGAAGCTTTCTTT
TRBJ1-2,.,few,TRBV7-2,16,CASSLSPGQANYGYTF,TGTGCCAGCAGCTTATCCCCAGGGCAAGCTAACTATGGCTACACCTTC
TRBJ2-7,TRBD1,.,TRBV15,15,CATSRVVTGKNEQYF,TGTGCCACCAGCAGAGTTGTGACAGGGAAGAACGAGCAGTACTTC
TRBJ2-1,.,.,TRBV28,14,CASRPKPSYNEQFF,TGTGCCAGCAGACCGAAGCCCTCCTACAATGAGCAGTTCTTC
TRBJ1-6,TRBD1,.,TRBV2,16,CASSQGASSYNSPLHF,TGTGCCAGCAGTCAGGGGGCGAGCTCCTATAATTCACCCCTCCACTTT
TRBJ1-5,TRBD1,once,TRBV4-1,18,CASSPGRWTGGLDQPQHF,TGCGCCAGCAGCCCCGGAAGGTGGACAGGGGGTCTTGATCAGCCCCAGCATTTT
TRBJ2-7,TRBD2,.,TRBV7-3,15,CASRQLAGNFYEQYF,TGTGCCAGCAGGCAACTAGCGGGGAACTTCTACGAGCAGTACTTC
TRBJ2-3,TRBD1,.,TRBV10-3,13,CAVRDSTTDTQYF,TGTGCCGTCCGGGACAGTACCACAGATACGCAGTATTTT
TRBJ1-5,.,.,TRBV27,15,CASSLGSGGNQPQHF,TGTGCCAGCAGTTTAGGCAGCGGGGGCAATCAGCCCCAGCATTTT
TRBJ2-2,.,once,TRBV7-9,17,CASTPILTGTNTGELFF,TGTGCCAGCACGCCAATTTTGACGGGGACGAACACCGGGGAGCTGTTTTTT
TRBJ2-2,TRBD2,.,TRBV25-1,15,CASSEARGAGGELFF,TGTGCCAGCAGTGAGGCGCGGGGGGCAGGGGGGGAGCTGTTTTTT
TRBJ2-7,TRBD1,.,TRBV6-5,15,CASRAGTGGFYEQYF,TGTGCCAGCAGAGCCGGGACAGGGGGCTTTTACGAGCAGTACTTC
TRBJ1-5,.,.,TRBV19,14,CAGRTSGSNQPQHF,TGTGCCGGAAGGACATCCGGCTCTAATCAGCCCCAGCATTTT
TRBJ2-3,.,.,TRBV19,14,CASSKQEPTDTQYF,TGTGCCAGTAGTAAACAGGAGCCTACAGATACGCAGTATTTT
TRBJ1-1,.,.,TRBV9,17,CASSAPGKVGLNTEAFF,TGTGCCAGCAGCGCCCCAGGAAAGGTAGGCTTGAACACTGAAGCTTTCTTT
TRBJ2-1,TRBD1,once,TRBV5-6,15,CASRRTGDSYNEQFF,TGTGCCAGCAGGAGAACAGGGGACTCCTACAATGAGCAGTTCTTC
TRBJ1-1,.,.,TRBV6-5,16,CASSYSHEAMNTEAFF,TGTGCCAGCAGTTACTCTCACGAAGCTATGAACACTGAAGCTTTCTTT
TRBJ1-2,.,.,TRBV27,14,CASSQDSRNYGYTF,TGTGCCAGCAGCCAGGACTCCCGTAACTATGGCTACACCTTC
TRBJ1-3,.,few,TRBV9,16,CASSVGGQGIGNTIYF,TGTGCCAGCAGCGTTGGGGGCCAGGGCATTGGAAACACCATATATTTT
TRBJ1-2,.,once,TRBV28,14,CASSPGSPNYGYTF,TGTGCCAGCAGCCCCGGGTCCCCTAACTATGGCTACACCTTC
TRBJ1-1,.,.,TRBV5-8,13,CASSLFMNTEAFF,TGTGCCAGCAGCTTATTCATGAACACTGAAGCTTTCTTT
TRBJ2-3,TRBD2,.,TRBV29-1,12,CSSGGPRDTQYF,TGCAGTTCGGGGGGGCCTAGAGATACGCAGTATTTT
TRBJ2-5,TRBD1,.,TRBV19,15,CASSMDRRQGETQYF,TGTGCCAGTAGTATGGACAGGCGTCAGGGAGAGACCCAGTACTTC
TRBJ2-5,TRBD1,.,TRBV5-1,16,CASSSWTGGRGETQYF,TGCGCCAGCAGCTCTTGGACAGGGGGTCGAGGAGAGACCCAGTACTTC
TRBJ2-7,TRBD1,.,TRBV5-1,14,CASSTGTGAYEQYF,TGCGCCAGCAGTACCGGGACAGGGGCGTACGAGCAGTACTTC
TRBJ2-3,TRBD1,once,TRBV19,13,CASGQGARDTQYF,TGTGCCAGTGGCCAGGGGGCTAGAGATACGCAGTATTTT
TRBJ2-1,TRBD1,.,TRBV5-1,15,CASSPGQGAYNEQFF,TGCGCCAGCAGCCCCGGACAGGGGGCCTACAATGAGCAGTTCTTC
TRBJ1-5,.,.,TRBV19,14,CASSHRQTNQPQHF,TGTGCCAGTAGTCACAGACAAACCAATCAGCCCCAGCATTTT
TRBJ1-2,.,.,TRBV5-1,16,CASSGAGGQLNYGYTF,TGCGCCAGCAGCGGGGCGGGGGGCCAACTTAACTATGGCTACACCTTC
TRBJ2-7,TRBD1,.,TRBV5-1,17,CASSLLTGGSVSYEQYF,TGCGCCAGCAGCTTGCTGACAGGGGGCTCGGTGAGCTACGAGCAGTACTTC
TRBJ1-1,.,.,TRBV6-1,12,CASSTGKTEAFF,TGTGCCAGCAGCACAGGGAAGACTGAAGCTTTCTTT
TRBJ2-7,.,.,TRBV2,11,CASAGPREQYF,TGTGCCAGCGCGGGGCCCAGGGAGCAGTACTTC
TRBJ2-7,.,.,TRBV14,15,CASSQDVGQGSEQYF,TGTGCCAGCAGCCAAGACGTCGGTCAGGGAAGCGAGCAGTACTTC
TRBJ1-4,TRBD1,once,TRBV13,15,CASSSRETGAEKLFF,TGTGCCAGCAGCTCTCGTGAGACAGGGGCTGAAAAACTGTTTTTT
TRBJ2-2,TRBD2,.,TRBV19,16,CASSALAGQGTGELFF,TGTGCCAGTAGTGCATTAGCGGGGCAGGGGACCGGGGAGCTGTTTTTT
TRBJ2-3,TRBD2,.,TRBV13,15,CASSSNRVAGDTQYF,TGTGCCAGCAGTTCGAACCGAGTAGCGGGGGATACGCAGTATTTT
TRBJ1-3,TRBD1,.,TRBV10-2,14,CASSEAGGLGTIYF,TGCGCCAGCAGTGAAGCAGGGGGCTTGGGCACCATATATTTT
TRBJ1-1,.,.,TRBV11-1,16,CASSRYRDTENTEAFF,TGTGCCAGCAGCCGATACCGGGACACTGAGAACACTGAAGCTTTCTTT